This note documents a single T cell receptor (beta chain) sequence. The data originate from a study of patients and donors after allogeneic stem cell transplantation. From the RT-PCR reads, TCRdb called clonotypes with MiXCR, one entry per CDR3 protein. The sample holds 160,000 or so distinct CDR3 sequences, more than 20% seen once. This TCR was sampled from a human donor who was either an allogeneic HSCT recipient or a stem cell or donor lymphocyte infusion donor (not recorded which). It is not recorded whose cells these are; they may come from a transplant donor. Sequencing was performed on blood, either unsorted or a sorted T cell fraction (not recorded which).

For the CDR3, the DNA is TGCAGCGCCAGCCTCACAGGGGGCGGTGTTGGAGGCTACACCTTC. This codes for CSASLTGGGVGGYTF. The J gene is TRBJ1-2, the V gene TRBV29-1; 9 bases are shared with TRBD1. CDR3 size: 15 residues. With 7 bases clipped from V and 8 bases from J, the junction kept 17 bases outside the gene matches. Looked up from germline, CDR1 is SQVTM and CDR2 is ANQGSEA.